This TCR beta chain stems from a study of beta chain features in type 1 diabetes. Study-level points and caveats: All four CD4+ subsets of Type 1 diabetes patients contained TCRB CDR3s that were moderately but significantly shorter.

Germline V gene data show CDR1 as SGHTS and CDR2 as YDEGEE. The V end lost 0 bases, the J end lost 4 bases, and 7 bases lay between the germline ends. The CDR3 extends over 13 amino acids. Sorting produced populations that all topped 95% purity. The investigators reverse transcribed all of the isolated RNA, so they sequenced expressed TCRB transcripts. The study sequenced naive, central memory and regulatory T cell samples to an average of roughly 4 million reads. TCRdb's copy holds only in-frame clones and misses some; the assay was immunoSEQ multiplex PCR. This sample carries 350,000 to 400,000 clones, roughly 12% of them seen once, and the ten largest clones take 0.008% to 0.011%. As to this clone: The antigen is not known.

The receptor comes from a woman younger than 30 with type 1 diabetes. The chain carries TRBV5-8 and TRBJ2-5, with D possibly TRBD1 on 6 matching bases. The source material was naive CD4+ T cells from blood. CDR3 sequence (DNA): TGTGCCAGCAGCTTGGGAGGGGGAGAGACCCAGTACTTC. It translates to CASSLGGGETQYF.